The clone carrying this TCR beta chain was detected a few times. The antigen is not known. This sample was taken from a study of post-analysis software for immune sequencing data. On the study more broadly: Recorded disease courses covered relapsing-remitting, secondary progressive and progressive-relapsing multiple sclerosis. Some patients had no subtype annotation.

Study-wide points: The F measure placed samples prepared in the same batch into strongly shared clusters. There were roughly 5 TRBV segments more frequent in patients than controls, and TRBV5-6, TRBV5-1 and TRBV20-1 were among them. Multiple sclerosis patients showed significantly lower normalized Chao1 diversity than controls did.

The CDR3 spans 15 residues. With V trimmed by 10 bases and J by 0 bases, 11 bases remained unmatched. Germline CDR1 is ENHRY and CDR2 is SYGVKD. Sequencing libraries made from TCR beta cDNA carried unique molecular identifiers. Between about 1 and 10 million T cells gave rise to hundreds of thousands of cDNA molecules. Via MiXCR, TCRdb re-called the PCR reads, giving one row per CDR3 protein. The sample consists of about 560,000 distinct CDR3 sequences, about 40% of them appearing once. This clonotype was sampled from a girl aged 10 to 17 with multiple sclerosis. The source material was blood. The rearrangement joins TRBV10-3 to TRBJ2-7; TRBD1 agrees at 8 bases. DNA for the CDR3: TGTGCCACCAGGGCCGACAGGGGCCCCTCCTACGAGCAGTACTTC. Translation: CATRADRGPSYEQYF.